The count of the clone carrying this T cell receptor beta chain is one. The antigen remains undetermined. 13 Jbeta primers and 60 Vbeta primers were used for the PCR. Original analysis: Later, an analysis found about 80 million unique TCR beta chains, and around 10 million of these were shared. Sequencing was performed with immunoSEQ multiplex PCR; in TCRdb, only in-frame clones are kept and a portion is missing. That table supplies the V and J calls and clone size; D and trimming were determined from the DNA. The sample holds over 150,000 clones, around 77% seen once. These data belong to a study of cytomegalovirus exposure and HLA in healthy donors. Whole-study results and caveats: Upon later analysis, HLA-associated TCR beta chains proved more clonally expanded than other, equally common chains.

Germline V gene sequence: CDR1 MGHRA, CDR2 YSYEKL. The CDR3 sequence is 16 residues long. Trimming took 3 bases from V and 3 from J; bases not matched to a gene: 9. The source of this sequence is a young man in good health and CMV-seropositive. Sequencing used PBMCs. The chain couples TRBV4-1 to TRBJ2-7; 9 bases map to TRBD1. CDR3 sequence: CASSQTGGSLFYEQYF. Written as DNA, the CDR3 is TGCGCCAGCAGCCAGACAGGGGGAAGTCTTTTCTACGAGCAGTACTTC.